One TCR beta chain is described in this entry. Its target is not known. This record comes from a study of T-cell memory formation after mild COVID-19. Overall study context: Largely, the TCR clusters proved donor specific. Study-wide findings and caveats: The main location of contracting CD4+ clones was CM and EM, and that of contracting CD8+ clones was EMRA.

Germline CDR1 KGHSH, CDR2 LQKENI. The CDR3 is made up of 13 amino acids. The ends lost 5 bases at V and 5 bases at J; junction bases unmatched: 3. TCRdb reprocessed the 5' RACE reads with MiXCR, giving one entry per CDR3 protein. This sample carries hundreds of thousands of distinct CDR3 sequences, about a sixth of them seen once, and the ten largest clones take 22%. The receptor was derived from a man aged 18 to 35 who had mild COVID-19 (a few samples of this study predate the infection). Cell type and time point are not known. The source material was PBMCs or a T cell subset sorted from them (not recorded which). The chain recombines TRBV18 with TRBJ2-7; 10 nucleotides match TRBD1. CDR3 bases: TGTGCCAGCTCAGCCGGGACAGGGGACGAGCAGTACTTC. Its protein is CASSAGTGDEQYF.